This TCR beta chain was profiled in a study of T cell changes during pregnancy in multiple sclerosis. The V gene's germline CDR1 is SNHLY and CDR2 FYNNEI. The length of the CDR3 is 12 residues. The junction had 4 bases not matched to a gene; V was cut back by 8 bases and J by 6 bases. Some clones are missing from TCRdb's copy, which holds only in-frame ones; the method was immunoSEQ multiplex PCR. Here the sample spans about 120,000 clones, approximately 95% being singletons. The receptor comes from a female donor with multiple sclerosis, enrolled in a pregnancy study. The gene calls are TRBV2 and TRBJ2-4; TRBD1 aligns across 7 bases. The material sequenced was peripheral blood, taken before pregnancy. DNA of the CDR3: TGTGCCAGCGACAGGGAGAGAAACATTCAGTACTTC. It translates to CASDRERNIQYF.